This TCR beta chain was identified during a study of blood T cell repertoires in COVID-19. Study-wide background: The United States, Italy and Spain provided the acute and convalescent COVID-19 samples. PBMCs, B-cell-depleted T cells, or T cells provided the cDNA or gDNA that made up the material.

In the source study's methods: Amplification of reference gene primers provided the estimated nucleated cell counts. The protocol was immunoSEQ multiplex PCR, while the TCRdb copy is restricted to in-frame clones and leaves out a portion. V and J calls and clone size are as listed in that table; D and trimming were resolved from the DNA. This sample has roughly 250,000 clones, with 75% to 85% found just once. The germline V and J ends were trimmed by 5 bases and 0 bases, with 15 bases remaining between them. The CDR3 has 16 residues. Germline loops: CDR1 LNHDA, CDR2 SQIVND (reference sequence). The sequencing input was peripheral blood. The receptor was isolated from a human donor in a cohort sampled during active COVID-19. The chain has TRBV19 and TRBJ2-3, with D perhaps TRBD1 (6 bases). This chain's CDR3 is CASSSGPDRSTDTQYF. CDR3 coding DNA: TGTGCCAGTAGTTCGGGTCCGGACAGAAGCACAGATACGCAGTATTTT.